Below, 29 T cell receptor beta chains from the same sample are listed, as sequenced in a study of CD8+ T cells in alopecia areata. Sequencing templates came from extracted RNA that was reverse transcribed into cDNA. Clones were read by immunoSEQ multiplex PCR, and TCRdb kept only the in-frame ones, dropping some. The sample carries 4,000 to 4,500 clones, around 57% recorded once. Treatment of the sample: oral pan-JAK inhibitor, 5-10 mg twice daily. Researchers took lesional scalp punch biopsies and peripheral blood from people who were alopecia areata patients. Sequenced material: skin, taken at week 4, from a patient treated with tofacitinib. These receptors originate from a human donor with alopecia areata.

The rearrangement links TRBV27 to TRBJ2-1; 13 bases map to TRBD2. The germline CDR1 and CDR2 sequences are MNHEY and SMNVEV (reference sequence). This CDR3 is 17 amino acids long. V shed 6 bases and J 5 bases; nucleotides not matched to a gene: 10. This CDR3 is CASSPLGGLAGHNEQFF. CDR3 sequence (DNA): TGTGCCAGCAGCCCCTTGGGGGGACTAGCGGGGCACAATGAGCAGTTCTTC.

The V gene is TRBV7-2, the J gene TRBJ2-1; TRBD2 matches 10 bases. From germline, CDR1 is SGHTA and CDR2 FQGNSA. This CDR3 is built from 15 residues. V shed 4 bases, J shed 3 bases, and the junction held 3 bases outside the gene matches. The DNA for the CDR3 is TGTGCCAGCAGCTCCGGACTAGCGGTCTACAATGAGCAGTTCTTC. Protein: CASSSGLAVYNEQFF.

V gene TRBV2 combines with J gene TRBJ2-3, with TRBD2 matching over 9 bases. V shed 5 bases, J shed 4 bases, and the junction held 4 bases outside the gene matches. The CDR3 totals 14 residues. Per the germline V gene, CDR1 is SNHLY and CDR2 is FYNNEI. CDR3 in amino acids: CASSPGLAPDTQYF. The CDR3 nucleotides are TGTGCCAGCAGTCCGGGACTAGCTCCAGATACGCAGTATTTT. Supplemented by reference TRBV2 and TRBJ2-3, the full variable domain reads EPEVTQTPSHQVTQMGQEVILRCVPISNHLYFYWYRQILGQKVEFLVSFYNNEISEKSEIFDDQFSVERPDGSNFTLKIRSTKLEDSAMYFCASSPGLAPDTQYFGPGTRLTVL.

The chain carries TRBV2 and TRBJ2-5; a weak D match, TRBD1 (5 bases). V gave up 8 bases and J gave up 0 bases, with 13 bases separating them. Germline CDR1 SNHLY, CDR2 FYNNEI. CDR3 length: 14 amino acids. CDR3 sequence: CASLGRQNQETQYF. Written as DNA, the CDR3 is TGTGCCAGCTTGGGGCGACAGAACCAAGAGACCCAGTACTTC.

This clone came up once. The rearrangement uses TRBV28 and TRBJ2-7, with D possibly being TRBD2 (5 bases). Trimming took off 7 bases at V and 2 bases at J, with 15 bases between the two ends. CDR3 length: 14 amino acids. Germline assignment: CDR1 MDHEN and CDR2 SYDVKM. CDR3 in amino acids: CASMPRRGTYEQYF. CDR3 in DNA: TGTGCCAGCATGCCCCGGAGAGGGACCTACGAGCAGTACTTC.

This clone has a handful of counts. V gene TRBV2 combines with J gene TRBJ2-1; D remains unclear. Germline loops: CDR1 SNHLY, CDR2 FYNNEI. This CDR3 has 12 residues. V was cut by 4 bases and J by 6 bases, with 7 bases left in between. CDR3 sequence: CASSAEFNEQFF. The CDR3 DNA is TGTGCCAGCAGTGCAGAATTCAATGAGCAGTTCTTC.

This chain connects TRBV5-1 to TRBJ2-3; 7 bases are a match to TRBD2. V lost 4 bases to trimming and J lost 1 base; unmatched junction nucleotides: 9. Germline CDR1 SGHRS, CDR2 YFSETQ. This CDR3 contains 16 residues. CDR3 sequence reads: CASSDRSGIGTDTQYF. The CDR3 DNA reads as TGCGCCAGCAGCGACCGCAGCGGGATTGGCACAGATACGCAGTATTTT.

This clone is large within its sample. The CDR3: CASSSRLASGTDTQYF. DNA of the CDR3: TGTGCCAGCAGCTCGAGACTAGCGAGTGGCACAGATACGCAGTATTTT. V usage is TRBV7-2 and J usage is TRBJ2-3; TRBD2 agrees at 8 bases. Germline assignment: CDR1 SGHTA and CDR2 FQGNSA. This CDR3 is 16 amino acids long. J gave up 1 base and V 4 bases, and 7 bases lay outside the gene matches.

The genes are TRBV7-8 and TRBJ2-5, with 10 bases fitting TRBD2. Germline assignment: CDR1 SGHVS and CDR2 FQNEAQ. CDR3 length equals 15 residues. V shed 3 bases and J 4 bases; nucleotides not matched to a gene: 5. CDR3 amino acids: CASSLASGSVETQYF. The CDR3 DNA reads as TGTGCCAGCAGCTTGGCTAGCGGGAGTGTAGAGACCCAGTACTTC.

This chain connects TRBV30 to TRBJ2-3; 8 bases are shared with TRBD2. Germline trimming cut 3 bases from V and 6 bases from J; bases unmatched to any gene: 8. There are 14 residues in the CDR3. From germline, CDR1 is GTSNPN and CDR2 SVGIG (reference sequence). Here the CDR3 reads CAWSGGAGADTQYF. For the CDR3, the DNA is TGTGCCTGGAGCGGGGGAGCGGGAGCTGATACGCAGTATTTT.

This clone was picked up a small number of times. This chain links TRBV6-6 with TRBJ2-6; D unclear. This CDR3 region has 12 residues. The germline gives CDR1 MNHNY, CDR2 SVGAGI (reference sequence). V was pared by 5 bases and J by 4 bases, with 3 bases between. The CDR3 coding sequence is TGTGCCAGCAGTGTAGGGGCCAACGTCCTGACTTTC. Its translation: CASSVGANVLTF.

This rearrangement joins TRBV2 to TRBJ1-4; 11 bases match TRBD1. The CDR3 is made up of 15 amino acids. V dropped 6 bases and J dropped 6; count of bases not matched to a gene: 6. Germline-derived CDR1 and CDR2 are SNHLY and FYNNEI. CDR3 in DNA: TGTGCCAGCAGCGTGACGGGACAGGGGGATGAAAAACTGTTTTTT. Translated: CASSVTGQGDEKLFF. The complete variable domain, with remaining parts taken from reference TRBV2 and TRBJ1-4, reads EPEVTQTPSHQVTQMGQEVILRCVPISNHLYFYWYRQILGQKVEFLVSFYNNEISEKSEIFDDQFSVERPDGSNFTLKIRSTKLEDSAMYFCASSVTGQGDEKLFFGSGTQLSVL.

This clone showed up just once. CDR3 in amino acids: CSVEDRARSYNEQFF. The CDR3 DNA is TGCAGCGTTGAAGACCGGGCCCGCTCCTACAATGAGCAGTTCTTC. V usage is TRBV29-1 and J usage is TRBJ2-1; no clear D gene. This CDR3 is 15 amino acids long. Germline V gene data show CDR1 as SQVTM and CDR2 as ANQGSEA. V gave up 0 bases and J gave up 0 bases, with 9 bases separating them.

In its sample, this clone was seen a few times. The rearrangement uses TRBV6-1 and TRBJ2-5; 7 nucleotides match TRBD2. Losses at the gene ends were 7 bases for V and 5 bases for J; bases not matched to a gene: 7. Germline assignment: CDR1 MNHNS and CDR2 SASEGT. The CDR3 is made up of 13 amino acids. CDR3 DNA: TGTGCCAGCACCCCGGCGGGGGAGGAGACCCAGTACTTC. It translates to CASTPAGEETQYF.

This clone was found a few times. The rearrangement joins TRBV29-1 to TRBJ1-1; D perhaps matches TRBD1 (5 bases). The germline V gene encodes CDR1 SQVTM and CDR2 ANQGSEA. There are 14 residues in the CDR3. The V end lost 0 bases, the J end lost 7 bases, and 15 bases lay between the germline ends. The CDR3 loop reads CSVEDPGRGYEAFF. The CDR3 DNA is TGCAGCGTTGAAGATCCAGGGCGAGGGTATGAAGCTTTCTTT.

This clone was recorded a few times. The V and J genes are TRBV6-5 and TRBJ2-3, with 8 bases fitting TRBD2. Germline V lookup: CDR1 MNHEY, CDR2 SVGAGI. The trim removed 2 bases at V and 6 bases at J, leaving 10 bases unmatched. The CDR3 totals 16 residues. In nucleotides, the CDR3 is TGTGCCAGCAGTTACGAAGCGGGAGCCGGGTTGGATACGCAGTATTTT. Its protein product is CASSYEAGAGLDTQYF.

The chain joins TRBV5-5 to TRBJ2-2; no reliable D call. V dropped 9 bases and J dropped 6 bases, with 6 bases sitting between them. From germline, CDR1 is SGHKS and CDR2 YYEKEE (reference sequence). This CDR3 contains 10 residues. The CDR3, as DNA: TGTGCCACCCCCCCCGGGGAGCTGTTTTTT. Translation: CATPPGELFF. Full variable domain (rest looked up from reference TRBV5-5 and TRBJ2-2): DAGVTQSPTHLIKTRGQQVTLRCSPISGHKSVSWYQQVLGQGPQFIFQYYEKEERGRGNFPDRFSARQFPNYSSELNVNALLLGDSALYLCATPPGELFFGEGSRLTVL.

This chain uses TRBV7-4 with TRBJ2-3, with 9 nucleotides matching TRBD2. CDR1 is SGHVT, CDR2 SQSDAQ, per germline. J was trimmed by 7 bases and V by 2 bases; bases with no gene match: 4. CDR3 length: 14 amino acids. CDR3 loop: CASSLSSGVYTQYF. The DNA for the CDR3 is TGTGCCAGCAGCTTATCTAGCGGGGTATATACGCAGTATTTT.

The gene calls are TRBV2 and TRBJ2-6; 9 bases are a match to TRBD1. This CDR3 comprises 17 residues. From germline, CDR1 is SNHLY and CDR2 FYNNEI. V shed 6 bases and J 2 bases; nucleotides not matched to a gene: 8. CDR3 bases: TGTGCCAGCAGGAGGGAACAGGGGGCGCCTGGGGCCAACGTCCTGACTTTC. Residues: CASRREQGAPGANVLTF.

The J gene is TRBJ2-2, the V gene TRBV30; 8 bases are a match to TRBD1. Trimming at V came to 8 bases and at J to 1 base, leaving 6 bases not matched to a gene. This CDR3 region has 14 residues. In germline, CDR1 is GTSNPN, CDR2 SVGIG (reference sequence). CDR3 amino acids: CAATGGLNTGELFF. CDR3 nucleotide sequence: TGTGCCGCTACAGGGGGTTTGAACACCGGGGAGCTGTTTTTT.

There are a few counts of this clone. The junction shows a germline mismatch at one end, possibly a read error. The sample has other DNA sequences that encode this CDR3 too. The chain employs TRBV4-1 and TRBJ2-1, with D hard to call. Germline CDR1 reads MGHRA; CDR2 reads YSYEKL. CDR3 size: 14 residues. The CDR3 sequence is CASSQVGTYNEQFF. The CDR3 DNA is TGTGCCAGCAGCCAAGTGGGTACCTACAATGAGCAGTTCTTC.

The chain joins TRBV7-8 to TRBJ2-5; 10 bases map to TRBD1. The V and J ends lost 6 bases and 0 bases, in that order; junction bases with no gene match: 4. CDR1 SGHVS and CDR2 FQNEAQ come from the germline V gene. CDR3 size: 15 residues. The CDR3 here is CASSIGTGDQETQYF. The CDR3 nucleotides read TGTGCCAGCAGTATCGGGACAGGGGACCAAGAGACCCAGTACTTC. The full variable domain, rest sourced from reference TRBV7-8 and TRBJ2-5, is GAGVSQSPRYKVAKRGQDVALRCDPISGHVSLFWYQQALGQGPEFLTYFQNEAQLDKSGLPSDRFFAERPEGSVSTLKIQRTQQEDSAVYLCASSIGTGDQETQYFGPGTRLLVL.

The chain couples TRBV15 to TRBJ2-3, with D hard to call. In germline, CDR1 is LNHNV, CDR2 YYDKDF (reference sequence). V lost 1 base and J lost 4, with 6 bases in between. This CDR3 is 13 amino acids long. CDR3 nucleotides: TGTGCCACCAGCAGAGTATACTCAGATACGCAGTATTTT. Protein sequence: CATSRVYSDTQYF.

This clone showed up just a few times. V is TRBV18 and J is TRBJ2-5, with TRBD2 identical over 10 bases. Looked up from germline, CDR1 is KGHSH and CDR2 is LQKENI. V lost 5 bases, J lost 5 bases, and 14 bases stayed unmatched. The CDR3 totals 17 residues. As DNA, the CDR3 is TGTGCCAGCTCAACCGTTACTACAGGGACTAGCGAGGAGACCCAGTACTTC. As protein: CASSTVTTGTSEETQYF.

This chain uses TRBV5-8 with TRBJ2-3; D is undetermined. This CDR3 contains 16 residues. V was cut by 4 bases and J by 5 bases, with 20 bases left in between. Germline-derived CDR1 and CDR2 are SGHTS and YDEGEE. Here the CDR3 reads CASSLYGREEKDTQYF. CDR3 in DNA: TGTGCCAGCAGCCTATACGGAAGGGAAGAAAAAGATACGCAGTATTTT.

The chain recombines TRBV19 with TRBJ1-1; D possibly corresponds to TRBD1 (5 bases). This CDR3 region has 14 residues. Between the trimmed V and J ends, which lost 3 bases and 8 bases, there was a span of 16 bases. Germline loops: CDR1 LNHDA, CDR2 SQIVND (reference sequence). Here the CDR3 reads CASSMNGREPEAFF. CDR3 sequence (DNA): TGTGCCAGTAGTATGAACGGCAGGGAACCCGAAGCTTTCTTT. The whole variable domain, remainder taken from reference TRBV19 and TRBJ1-1, is DGGITQSPKYLFRKEGQNVTLSCEQNLNHDAMYWYRQDPGQGLRLIYYSQIVNDFQKGDIAEGYSVSREKKESFPLTVTSAQKNPTAFYLCASSMNGREPEAFFGQGTRLTVV.

The chain is built from TRBV7-9 and TRBJ2-3; 7 positions match TRBD2. Germline V gene data show CDR1 as SEHNR and CDR2 as FQNEAQ (reference sequence). The CDR3 loop spans 15 amino acids. V was pared by 8 bases and J by 0 bases, with 8 bases of the junction left unmatched. CDR3 sequence reads: CASVPWGGSTDTQYF. CDR3 coding DNA: TGTGCCAGCGTTCCTTGGGGAGGGAGCACAGATACGCAGTATTTT.

The chain employs TRBV10-3 and TRBJ2-1; 8 bases are a match to TRBD1. With 6 bases clipped from V and 1 base from J, the junction kept 11 bases outside the gene matches. CDR3 size: 17 residues. In germline, CDR1 is ENHRY, CDR2 SYGVKD. CDR3 sequence (DNA): TGTGCCATCAGCTCGGGCGGTGACAGGGGTTCCTACAATGAGCAGTTCTTC. This encodes CAISSGGDRGSYNEQFF.

V gene TRBV7-9 combines with J gene TRBJ1-1, with D perhaps TRBD1 (6 bases). This CDR3 has 15 residues. The germline gives CDR1 SEHNR, CDR2 FQNEAQ (reference sequence). Trimming shortened V by 3 bases and J by 5 bases, and 16 bases separated the two germline ends. CDR3 sequence reads: CASSFIGGRGTEAFF. The CDR3 bases are TGTGCCAGCAGCTTTATCGGGGGCCGAGGGACTGAAGCTTTCTTT. The full variable domain, rest sourced from reference TRBV7-9 and TRBJ1-1, is DTGVSQNPRHKITKRGQNVTFRCDPISEHNRLYWYRQTLGQGPEFLTYFQNEAQLEKSRLLSDRFSAERPKGSFSTLEIQRTEQGDSAMYLCASSFIGGRGTEAFFGQGTRLTVV.